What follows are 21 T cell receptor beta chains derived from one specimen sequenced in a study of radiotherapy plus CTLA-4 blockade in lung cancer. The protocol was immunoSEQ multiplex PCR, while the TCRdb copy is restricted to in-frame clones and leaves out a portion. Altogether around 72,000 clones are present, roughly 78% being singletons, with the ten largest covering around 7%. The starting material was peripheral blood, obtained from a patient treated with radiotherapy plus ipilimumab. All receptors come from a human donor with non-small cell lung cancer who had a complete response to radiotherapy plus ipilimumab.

The chain's CDR3 is CASSQPGHTGELFF. The CDR3 region has the DNA TGCGCCAGCAGCCAACCGGGACACACCGGGGAGCTGTTTTTT. This chain joins TRBV4-1 and TRBJ2-2; D could derive from TRBD1 or TRBD2 (5 bases each). The CDR3 contains 14 residues. Between the trimmed V and J ends, which lost 2 bases and 3 bases, there was a span of 7 bases. Looked up from germline, CDR1 is MGHRA and CDR2 is YSYEKL.

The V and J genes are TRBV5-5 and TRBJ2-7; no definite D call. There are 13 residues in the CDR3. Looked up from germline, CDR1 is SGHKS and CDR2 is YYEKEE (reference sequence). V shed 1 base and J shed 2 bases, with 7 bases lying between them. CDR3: CASSLSAAYEQYF. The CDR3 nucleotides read TGTGCCAGCAGCTTGTCGGCAGCCTACGAGCAGTACTTC.

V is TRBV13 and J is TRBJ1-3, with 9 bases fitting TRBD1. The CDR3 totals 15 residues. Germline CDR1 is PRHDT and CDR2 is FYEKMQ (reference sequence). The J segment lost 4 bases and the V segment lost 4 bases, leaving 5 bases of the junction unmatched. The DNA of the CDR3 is TGTGCCAGCAGCTCCGGGACAGGGAGAGGAAACACCATATATTTT. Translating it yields CASSSGTGRGNTIYF.

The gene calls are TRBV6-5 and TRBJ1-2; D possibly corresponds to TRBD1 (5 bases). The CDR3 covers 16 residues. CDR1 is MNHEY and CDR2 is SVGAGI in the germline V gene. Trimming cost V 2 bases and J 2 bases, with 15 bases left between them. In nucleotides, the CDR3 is TGTGCCAGCAGTTACGGGGGTGGGCGTCAGAACTATGGCTACACCTTC. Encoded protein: CASSYGGGRQNYGYTF.

The CDR3 coding sequence is TGTGCCAGCAGCTTATCGGCAGGGGGCTCTACTAAGGCTGAAGCTTTCTTT. This sequence encodes CASSLSAGGSTKAEAFF. This chain uses TRBV7-8 with TRBJ1-1, with TRBD1 identical over 8 bases. The CDR3 runs to 17 residues. Germline values: CDR1 SGHVS, CDR2 FQNEAQ. The V and J ends lost 2 bases and 6 bases, in that order; junction bases with no gene match: 14. The entire variable domain, with the rest obtained from reference TRBV7-8 and TRBJ1-1, is as follows: GAGVSQSPRYKVAKRGQDVALRCDPISGHVSLFWYQQALGQGPEFLTYFQNEAQLDKSGLPSDRFFAERPEGSVSTLKIQRTQQEDSAVYLCASSLSAGGSTKAEAFFGQGTRLTVV.

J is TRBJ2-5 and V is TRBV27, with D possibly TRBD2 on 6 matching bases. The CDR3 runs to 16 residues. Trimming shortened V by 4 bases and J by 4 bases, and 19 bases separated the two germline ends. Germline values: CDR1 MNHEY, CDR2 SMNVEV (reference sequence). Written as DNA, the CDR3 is TGTGCCAGCAGTTATGGGGAGAGACGCGGGACAGAGACCCAGTACTTC. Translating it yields CASSYGERRGTETQYF.

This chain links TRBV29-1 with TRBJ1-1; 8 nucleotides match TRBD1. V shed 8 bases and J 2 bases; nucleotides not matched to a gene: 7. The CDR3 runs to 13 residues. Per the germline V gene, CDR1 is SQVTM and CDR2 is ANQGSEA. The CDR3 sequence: CSSEDRANTEAFF. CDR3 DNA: TGCAGCTCCGAGGACAGGGCCAACACTGAAGCTTTCTTT.

CDR3 sequence reads: CASSPDTNYGYTF. CDR3 in DNA: TGTGCCAGTAGCCCTGACACCAACTATGGCTACACCTTC. The gene calls are TRBV19 and TRBJ1-2; unclear D gene. Germline values: CDR1 LNHDA, CDR2 SQIVND (reference sequence). Trimming removed 6 bases at V and 2 bases at J, with 10 bases between. CDR3 length equals 13 residues.

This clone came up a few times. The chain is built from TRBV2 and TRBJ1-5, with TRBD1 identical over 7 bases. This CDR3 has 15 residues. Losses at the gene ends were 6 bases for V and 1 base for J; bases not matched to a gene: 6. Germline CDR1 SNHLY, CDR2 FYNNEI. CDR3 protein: CASRGGGGSNQPQHF. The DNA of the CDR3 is TGTGCCAGCAGAGGGGGCGGGGGCAGCAATCAGCCCCAGCATTTT.

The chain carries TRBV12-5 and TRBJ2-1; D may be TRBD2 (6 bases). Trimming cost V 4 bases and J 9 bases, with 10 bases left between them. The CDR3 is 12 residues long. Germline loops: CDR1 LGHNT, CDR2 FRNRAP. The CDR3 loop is CASGWGDTEQFF. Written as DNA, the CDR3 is TGTGCTAGTGGTTGGGGGGATACTGAGCAGTTCTTC.

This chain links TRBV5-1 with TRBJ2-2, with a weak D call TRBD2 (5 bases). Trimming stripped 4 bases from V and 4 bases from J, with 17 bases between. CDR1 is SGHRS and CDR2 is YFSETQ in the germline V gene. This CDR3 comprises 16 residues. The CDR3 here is CASSPPSGRGTGELFF. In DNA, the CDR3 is TGCGCCAGCAGCCCTCCCAGCGGTCGTGGCACCGGGGAGCTGTTTTTT.

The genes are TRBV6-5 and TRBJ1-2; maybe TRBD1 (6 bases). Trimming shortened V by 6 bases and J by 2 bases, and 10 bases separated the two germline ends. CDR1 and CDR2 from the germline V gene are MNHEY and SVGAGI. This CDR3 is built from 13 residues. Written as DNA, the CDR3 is TGTGCCAGCAGACGGGACAAGAACTATGGCTACACCTTC. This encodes CASRRDKNYGYTF.

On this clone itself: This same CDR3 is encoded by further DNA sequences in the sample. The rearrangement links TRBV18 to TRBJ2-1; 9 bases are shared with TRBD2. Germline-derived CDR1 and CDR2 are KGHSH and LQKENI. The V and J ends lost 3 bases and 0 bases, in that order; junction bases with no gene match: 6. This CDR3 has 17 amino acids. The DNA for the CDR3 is TGTGCCAGCTCACCTAGAGCGGGGGGCCTCTCCTACAATGAGCAGTTCTTC. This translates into CASSPRAGGLSYNEQFF.

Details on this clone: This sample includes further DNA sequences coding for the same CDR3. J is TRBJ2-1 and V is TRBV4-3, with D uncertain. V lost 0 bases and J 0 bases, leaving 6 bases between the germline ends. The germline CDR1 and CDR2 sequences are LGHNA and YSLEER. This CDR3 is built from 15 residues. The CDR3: CASSQEGGSYNEQFF. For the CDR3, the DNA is TGCGCCAGCAGCCAAGAAGGCGGCTCCTACAATGAGCAGTTCTTC.

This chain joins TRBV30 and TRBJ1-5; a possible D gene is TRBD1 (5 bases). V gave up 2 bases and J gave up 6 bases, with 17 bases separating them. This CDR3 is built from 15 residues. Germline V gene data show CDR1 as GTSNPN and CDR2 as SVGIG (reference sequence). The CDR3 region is CAWSPPWRGGQPQHF. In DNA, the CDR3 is TGTGCCTGGAGTCCCCCTTGGAGGGGAGGTCAGCCCCAGCATTTT.

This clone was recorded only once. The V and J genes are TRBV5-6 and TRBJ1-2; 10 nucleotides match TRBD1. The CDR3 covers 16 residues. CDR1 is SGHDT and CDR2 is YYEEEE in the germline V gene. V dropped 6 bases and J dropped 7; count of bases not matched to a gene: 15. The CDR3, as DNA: TGTGCCAGCAACTTAGTTCGTAGACAGGGGGCGCGTGGCTACACCTTC. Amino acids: CASNLVRRQGARGYTF.

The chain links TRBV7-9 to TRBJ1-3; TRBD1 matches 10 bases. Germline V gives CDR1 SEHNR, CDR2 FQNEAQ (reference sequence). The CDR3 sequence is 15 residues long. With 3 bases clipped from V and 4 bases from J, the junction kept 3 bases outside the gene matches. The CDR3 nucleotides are TGTGCCAGCAGCTTGGGGACAGGGGACGGAAACACCATATATTTT. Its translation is CASSLGTGDGNTIYF. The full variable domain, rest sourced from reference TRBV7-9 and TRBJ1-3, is DTGVSQNPRHKITKRGQNVTFRCDPISEHNRLYWYRQTLGQGPEFLTYFQNEAQLEKSRLLSDRFSAERPKGSFSTLEIQRTEQGDSAMYLCASSLGTGDGNTIYFGEGSWLTVV.

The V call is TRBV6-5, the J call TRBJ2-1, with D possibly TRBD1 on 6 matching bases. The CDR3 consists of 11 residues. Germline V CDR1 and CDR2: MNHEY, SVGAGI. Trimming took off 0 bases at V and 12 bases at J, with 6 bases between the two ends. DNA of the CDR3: TGTGCCAGCAGTTACTCAGGGGGGCAGTTCTTC. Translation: CASSYSGGQFF.

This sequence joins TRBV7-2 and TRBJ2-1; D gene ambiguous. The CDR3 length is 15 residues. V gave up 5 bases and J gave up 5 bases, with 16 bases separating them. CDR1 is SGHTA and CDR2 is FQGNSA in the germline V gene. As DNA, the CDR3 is TGTGCCAGCAGCCCCAACTTGGACCCGAACAATGAGCAGTTCTTC. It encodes CASSPNLDPNNEQFF.

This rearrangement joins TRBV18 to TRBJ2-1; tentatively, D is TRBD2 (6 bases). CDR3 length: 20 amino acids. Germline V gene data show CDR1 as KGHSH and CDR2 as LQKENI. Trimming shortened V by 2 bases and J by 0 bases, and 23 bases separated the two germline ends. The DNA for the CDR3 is TGTGCCAGCTCACCATTGAGGGGCGTAGGAGGGGAGAGCTCCTACAATGAGCAGTTCTTC. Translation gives CASSPLRGVGGESSYNEQFF.

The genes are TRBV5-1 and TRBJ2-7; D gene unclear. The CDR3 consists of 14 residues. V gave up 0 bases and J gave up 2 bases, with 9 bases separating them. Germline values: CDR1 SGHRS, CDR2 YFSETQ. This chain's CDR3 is CASSLASGPYEQYV. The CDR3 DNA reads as TGCGCCAGCAGCTTGGCCTCCGGGCCCTACGAGCAGTACGTC.